This T cell receptor beta chain was observed in a study of T-cell memory formation after mild COVID-19. Whole-study context: For the most part, TCR clusters were specific to one donor.

V shed 5 bases and J shed 7 bases, with 18 bases lying between them. This CDR3 contains 15 residues. Germline V gene sequence: CDR1 MNHEY, CDR2 SMNVEV (reference sequence). TCRdb reprocessed the 5' RACE reads with MiXCR, giving one entry per CDR3 protein. The table lists about half a million distinct CDR3 sequences, 15% to 20% of them singletons. The sample taken for sequencing was PBMCs or a T cell subset sorted from them (not recorded which). The chain employs TRBV27 and TRBJ1-5, with D perhaps TRBD1 (5 bases). The sequence was obtained from an adult woman who had mild COVID-19 (a few samples of this study predate the infection). Cell type and time point are not known. The CDR3 is CASSPPPGFGQPQHF. The DNA of the CDR3 is TGTGCCAGCAGTCCCCCCCCAGGGTTCGGACAGCCCCAGCATTTT.